These 5 T cell receptor beta chains were sequenced from one sample in a study of T cells after yellow fever vaccination. TCRdb passed the 5' RACE reads through MiXCR, listing each CDR3 protein once. Of some 500,000 distinct CDR3 sequences listed, roughly 13% are singletons. The specimen comprised PBMCs, sampled on the day of the yellow fever booster vaccination. The receptors come from a man aged 25-45 years who received the YFV17D yellow fever vaccine.

This clonotype turned up a few times. The rearrangement uses TRBV20-1 and TRBJ2-7, with D uncertain. CDR1 is DFQATT and CDR2 is SNEGSKA in the germline V gene (reference sequence). This CDR3 comprises 11 residues. The germline V and J ends were trimmed by 3 bases and 4 bases, with 7 bases remaining between them. As DNA, the CDR3 is TGCAGTGCTAGTATACATTACGAGCAGTACTTC. Translating it yields CSASIHYEQYF.

The chain is built from TRBV5-1 and TRBJ2-7, with 10 bases lining up with TRBD1. This CDR3 has 16 residues. CDR1 is SGHRS, CDR2 YFSETQ, per germline. V shed 4 bases, J shed 2 bases, and the junction held 9 bases outside the gene matches. CDR3 bases: TGCGCCAGCAGCAAATCCCGGGACAGGGGTGCCTACGAGCAGTACTTC. It is translated as CASSKSRDRGAYEQYF.

This clonotype was picked up a small number of times. The V gene is TRBV19, the J gene TRBJ1-5; D ambiguous. Germline lookup yields CDR1 LNHDA and CDR2 SQIVND (reference sequence). This CDR3 region has 11 residues. V was clipped by 1 base and J by 12 bases, with 7 bases between them. The CDR3 sequence is CASSIGGDQHF. CDR3 DNA sequence: TGTGCCAGTAGTATAGGAGGTGACCAGCATTTT.

This clonotype showed up just once. The chain joins TRBV5-1 to TRBJ2-1; the D gene could be TRBD1 or TRBD2 (5 bases each). Germline assignment: CDR1 SGHRS and CDR2 YFSETQ. V shed 4 bases and J shed 8 bases, with 16 bases lying between them. The length of the CDR3 is 14 residues. The CDR3 is CASSLGTPGDEQFF. In DNA form, the CDR3 reads TGCGCCAGCAGCCTAGGGACGCCGGGCGATGAGCAGTTCTTC.

The table lists this clonotype with many counts. J is TRBJ2-3 and V is TRBV3-1; D ambiguous. CDR1 is LGHDT and CDR2 is YNNKEL in the germline V gene (reference sequence). Trimming stripped 3 bases from V and 5 bases from J, with 6 bases between. There are 12 residues in the CDR3. The CDR3 region is CASSQGIDTQYF. CDR3 bases: TGTGCCAGCAGCCAGGGGATAGATACGCAGTATTTT.